What follows are 13 T cell receptor beta chains derived from one specimen sequenced in a study of Graves' ophthalmopathy and Graves' hyperthyroidism. Amplification from RNA transcripts yielded the TCR beta CDR3 regions. An initial RT-PCR round employing HTBI primers preceded a second-round multiplex PCR. TCRdb independently ran MiXCR on the multiplex PCR reads; one entry per CDR3 protein. This table holds around 1.1 million distinct CDR3 sequences, roughly 35% found once. Specimen: peripheral blood or thyroid tissue (not recorded which). The receptor set was obtained from an adult man with Graves' hyperthyroidism.

This clonotype has just one count. A much larger clone differs by one base, so this may be a read error. The chain's CDR3 is CASSDGTGESPLHF. CDR3 in DNA: TGTGCCAGCAGTGACGGGACAGGGGAATCACCCCTCCACTTT. This rearrangement joins TRBV6-5 to TRBJ1-6; 10 bases are shared with TRBD1. CDR1 is MNHEY and CDR2 is SVGAGI in the germline V gene. CDR3 length equals 14 residues. V dropped 5 bases and J dropped 10; count of bases not matched to a gene: 5.

This clonotype has a count of ten or more. The rearrangement uses TRBV7-2 and TRBJ2-7, with TRBD1 identical over 10 bases. This CDR3 contains 13 residues. The V gene's germline CDR1 is SGHTA and CDR2 FQGNSA. With V trimmed by 6 bases and J by 5 bases, 4 bases remained unmatched. The CDR3 coding sequence is TGTGCCAGCAGTTCCGGGACAGGGGACGAGCAGTACTTC. As protein: CASSSGTGDEQYF.

Only a few counts were recorded for this clonotype. The V call is TRBV2, the J call TRBJ2-7; maybe TRBD1 (5 bases). The germline CDR1 and CDR2 sequences are SNHLY and FYNNEI. CDR3 length: 14 residues. The V end lost 8 bases, the J end lost 4 bases, and 18 bases lay between the germline ends. In DNA form, the CDR3 reads TGTGCCAGCGGGTTGGCAGGGCAATTGTACGAGCAGTACTTC. It is translated as CASGLAGQLYEQYF.

There are many counts of this clonotype. The chain is built from TRBV10-3 and TRBJ1-1; unclear D gene. V was pared by 3 bases and J by 1 base, with 9 bases between. Germline values: CDR1 ENHRY, CDR2 SYGVKD. This CDR3 has 14 amino acids. The CDR3 region is CAISDREPNTEAFF. In DNA form, the CDR3 reads TGTGCCATCAGTGACCGGGAACCGAACACTGAAGCTTTCTTT.

The chain carries TRBV7-8 and TRBJ2-7; a weak D match, TRBD2 (6 bases). Trimming removed 2 bases from V and 2 bases from J, with 10 bases in between. This CDR3 has 14 amino acids. Germline V CDR1 and CDR2: SGHVS, FQNEAQ. CDR3 sequence (DNA): TGTGCCAGCAGCTTACTAGCGCAGACCTACGAGCAGTACTTC. Its protein is CASSLLAQTYEQYF.

The chain carries TRBV5-1 and TRBJ2-7; D may correspond to TRBD1 or TRBD2 (6 bases each). V was trimmed by 3 bases and J by 0 bases, leaving 16 bases between them. Germline V gene data show CDR1 as SGHRS and CDR2 as YFSETQ. CDR3 length: 16 amino acids. The CDR3 reads CASSSRGERNSYEQYF. CDR3 DNA sequence: TGCGCCAGCAGCTCGAGGGGGGAGCGGAACTCCTACGAGCAGTACTTC.

The table lists this clonotype with many counts. This rearrangement joins TRBV29-1 to TRBJ2-7; TRBD1 aligns across 10 bases. Germline trimming cut 6 bases from V and 4 bases from J; bases unmatched to any gene: 6. Germline V gene sequence: CDR1 SQVTM, CDR2 ANQGSEA. The CDR3 spans 13 residues. CDR3 bases: TGCAGCGTCGACTCGGGACAGGGGTACGAGCAGTACTTC. Translation: CSVDSGQGYEQYF.

The chain couples TRBV14 to TRBJ2-5, with D possibly being TRBD1 (5 bases). The CDR3 has 17 residues. The V end lost 4 bases, the J end lost 5 bases, and 23 bases lay between the germline ends. The germline V gene has CDR1 SGHDN and CDR2 FVKESK. This CDR3 reads CASSPPGPYGAGETQYF. CDR3 DNA sequence: TGTGCCAGCAGCCCGCCGGGCCCCTATGGGGCTGGGGAGACCCAGTACTTC.

The V gene is TRBV7-2, the J gene TRBJ2-7; the D gene is possibly TRBD1 (5 bases). The V gene's germline CDR1 is SGHTA and CDR2 FQGNSA. This CDR3 spans 13 amino acids. V dropped 5 bases and J dropped 7 bases, with 15 bases sitting between them. DNA of the CDR3: TGTGCCAGCAGCACAGGCGGCGCAGGAGAGCAGTACTTC. This codes for CASSTGGAGEQYF.

CDR3 region: CAISESRAARTDTQYF. The DNA of the CDR3 is TGTGCCATCAGTGAGTCGAGGGCGGCCCGCACAGATACGCAGTATTTT. The J gene is TRBJ2-3, the V gene TRBV10-3, with D maybe TRBD2 (5 bases). V dropped 0 bases and J dropped 1 base, with 11 bases sitting between them. The CDR3 consists of 16 residues. CDR1 and CDR2 (germline): ENHRY, SYGVKD.

This clonotype was seen many times. The gene calls are TRBV29-1 and TRBJ2-7; D is unclear. CDR1 and CDR2 (germline): SQVTM, ANQGSEA. V lost 7 bases, J lost 0 bases, and 13 bases lay in between. This CDR3 is 13 amino acids long. CDR3 protein: CSASLRSSYEQYF. In DNA, the CDR3 is TGCAGCGCCTCGCTGAGGAGCTCCTACGAGCAGTACTTC.

This clonotype was detected many times. This rearrangement joins TRBV20-1 to TRBJ1-2, with D hard to call. Germline-derived CDR1 and CDR2 are DFQATT and SNEGSKA (reference sequence). This CDR3 contains 15 residues. Trimming removed 0 bases from V and 1 base from J, with 12 bases in between. DNA of the CDR3: TGCAGTGCTAGAGATCCGGGAGGGCTTAACTATGGCTACACCTTC. Translating it yields CSARDPGGLNYGYTF.

This clonotype was found many times. The chain carries TRBV12-3 or TRBV12-4 and TRBJ2-5; the D gene is possibly TRBD2 (7 bases). The CDR3 contains 14 residues. Trimming stripped 2 bases from V and 4 bases from J, with 11 bases between. CDR3 DNA: TGTGCCAGCAGTTTATCCGGGGGGCTAGAGACCCAGTACTTC. It codes for CASSLSGGLETQYF.